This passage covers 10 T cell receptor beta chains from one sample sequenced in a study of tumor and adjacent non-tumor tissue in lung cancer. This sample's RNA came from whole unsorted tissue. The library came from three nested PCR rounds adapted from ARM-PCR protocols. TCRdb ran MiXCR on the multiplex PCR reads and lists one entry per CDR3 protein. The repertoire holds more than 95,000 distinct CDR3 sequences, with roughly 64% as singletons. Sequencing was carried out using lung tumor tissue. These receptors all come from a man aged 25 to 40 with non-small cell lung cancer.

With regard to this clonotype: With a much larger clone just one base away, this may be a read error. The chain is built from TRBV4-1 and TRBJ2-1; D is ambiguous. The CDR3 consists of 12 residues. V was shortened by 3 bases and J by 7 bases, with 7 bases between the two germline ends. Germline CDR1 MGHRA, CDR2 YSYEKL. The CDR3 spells CASSHPGNEQFF. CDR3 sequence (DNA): TGCGCCAGCAGCCATCCCGGGAATGAGCAGTTCTTC.

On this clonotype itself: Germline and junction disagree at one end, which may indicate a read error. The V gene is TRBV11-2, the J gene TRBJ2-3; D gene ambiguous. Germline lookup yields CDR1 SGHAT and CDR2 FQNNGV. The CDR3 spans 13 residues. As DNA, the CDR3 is TGTGCTAGCAGCACGACCTCTGCAGATACGCAGTATTTT. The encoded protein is CASSTTSADTQYF. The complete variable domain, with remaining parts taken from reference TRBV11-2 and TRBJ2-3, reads EAGVAQSPRYKIIEKRQSVAFWCNPISGHATLYWYQQILGQGPKLLIQFQNNGVVDDSQLPKDRFSAERLKGVDSTLKIQPAKLEDSAVYLCASSTTSADTQYFGPGTRLTVL.

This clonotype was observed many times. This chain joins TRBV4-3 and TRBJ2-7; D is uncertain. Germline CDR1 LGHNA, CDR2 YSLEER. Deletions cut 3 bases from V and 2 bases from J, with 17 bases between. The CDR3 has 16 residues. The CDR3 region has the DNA TGCGCCAGCAGCCAGTCTGGTCGGACGGACGCCTACGAGCAGTACTTC. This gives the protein CASSQSGRTDAYEQYF.

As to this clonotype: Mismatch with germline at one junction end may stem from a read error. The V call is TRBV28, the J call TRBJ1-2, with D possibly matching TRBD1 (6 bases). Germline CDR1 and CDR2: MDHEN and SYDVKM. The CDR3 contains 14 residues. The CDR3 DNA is TGTGCCAGTAGTTCCCACGGGACACTGTTCGGCTACACCTTC. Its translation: CASSSHGTLFGYTF.

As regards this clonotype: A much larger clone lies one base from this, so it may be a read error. The CDR3 protein is CARSLGPRDTYNEQFF. CDR3 nucleotides: TGTGCCAGGAGTTTGGGCCCTCGGGACACATACAATGAGCAGTTCTTC. V is TRBV6-1 and J is TRBJ2-1, with a tentative D call TRBD1 (6 bases). The CDR3 length is 16 residues. V was pared by 9 bases and J by 4 bases, with 22 bases between. The V gene's germline CDR1 is MNHNS and CDR2 SASEGT.

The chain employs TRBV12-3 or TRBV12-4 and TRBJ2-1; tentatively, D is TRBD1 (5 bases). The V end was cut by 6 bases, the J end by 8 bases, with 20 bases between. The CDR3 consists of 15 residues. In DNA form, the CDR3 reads TGTGCCAGCAGCAGACAGTGGGCCCCCGAGGATGAGCAGTTCTTC. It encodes CASSRQWAPEDEQFF.

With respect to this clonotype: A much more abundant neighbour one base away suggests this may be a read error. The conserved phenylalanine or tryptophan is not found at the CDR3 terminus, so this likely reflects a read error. CDR3 in DNA: TGTGCCAGCAGTTCTGGGACAGGGGGAAACACTGAAGCTTTCTCT. Residues: CASSSGTGGNTEAFS. V and J are TRBV6-6 and TRBJ1-1; 11 bases are shared with TRBD1. This CDR3 has 15 residues. J lost 2 bases, V lost 4 bases, and 3 bases had no gene match. Germline CDR1 and CDR2: MNHNY and SVGAGI (reference sequence).

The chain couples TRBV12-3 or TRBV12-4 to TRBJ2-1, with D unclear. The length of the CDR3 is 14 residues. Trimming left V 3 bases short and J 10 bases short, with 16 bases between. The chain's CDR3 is CASSFLGRTKEQFF. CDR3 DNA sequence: TGTGCCAGCAGTTTTCTAGGGCGAACCAAAGAGCAGTTCTTC.

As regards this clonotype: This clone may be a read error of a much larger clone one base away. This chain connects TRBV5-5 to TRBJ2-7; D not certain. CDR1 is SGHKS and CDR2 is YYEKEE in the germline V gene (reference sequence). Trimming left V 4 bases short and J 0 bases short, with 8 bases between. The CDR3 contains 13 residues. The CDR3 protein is CASSLWPSYEQYF. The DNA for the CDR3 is TGTGCCAGCAGCCTGTGGCCCTCCTACGAGCAGTACTTC.

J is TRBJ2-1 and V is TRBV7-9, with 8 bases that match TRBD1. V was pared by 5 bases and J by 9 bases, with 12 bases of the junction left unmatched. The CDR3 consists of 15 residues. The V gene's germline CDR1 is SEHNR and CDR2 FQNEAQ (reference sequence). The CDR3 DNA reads TGTGCCAGCAGCCCCACGGGACAGGCGTTAGGTGAGCAGTTCTTC. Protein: CASSPTGQALGEQFF.